The 30 T cell receptor beta chains presented below share a single source sample, sequenced in a study of blood T cells in healthy people across ages. With a J-beta primer mix and a sample-barcoded 5' primer, a second PCR ran roughly 6 to 11 cycles. From the 5' RACE reads, TCRdb called clonotypes with MiXCR, one entry per CDR3 protein. The sample has some 1,000,000 distinct CDR3 sequences; approximately 25% are singletons. The same data also went into a second study, on T cells of mothers and their children.

Sequenced material: blood. The receptors shown here come from a girl aged 2 to 9 in good health.

The chain couples TRBV9 to TRBJ2-7, with unresolved D. Germline V lookup: CDR1 SGDLS, CDR2 YYNGEE. V was pared by 3 bases and J by 3 bases, with 10 bases between. The length of the CDR3 is 13 residues. Here the CDR3 DNA reads TGTGCCAGCAGCGCCGCGGCCGACTACGAGCAGTACTTC. This sequence encodes CASSAAADYEQYF.

This chain joins TRBV6-2 or TRBV6-3 and TRBJ1-2; D is undetermined. Trimming pared 6 bases from V and 2 bases from J, leaving 16 bases between. The germline gives CDR1 MNHEY, CDR2 SVGEGT. This CDR3 has 15 amino acids. CDR3 protein: CASSRSISPNYGYTF. For the CDR3, the DNA is TGTGCCAGCAGCCGATCCATATCGCCCAACTATGGCTACACCTTC.

The chain combines TRBV11-2 with TRBJ2-7, with D maybe TRBD2 (5 bases). Germline V gives CDR1 SGHAT, CDR2 FQNNGV. The ends were cut back, 1 base at V and 4 bases at J, with 14 bases in the middle. This CDR3 contains 15 residues. CDR3 bases: TGTGCCAGCAGCTTAGGTGTCGGGGTCTTGTACGAGCAGTACTTC. This sequence encodes CASSLGVGVLYEQYF.

This clonotype was detected a few times. The gene calls are TRBV7-8 and TRBJ2-2; D unresolved. Germline loops: CDR1 SGHVS, CDR2 FQNEAQ. V was trimmed by 2 bases and J by 4 bases, leaving 11 bases between them. CDR3 size: 15 residues. The CDR3: CASSLRLFLTGELFF. The CDR3 DNA is TGTGCCAGCAGCTTAAGGCTCTTTCTCACCGGGGAGCTGTTTTTT.

V and J are TRBV7-6 and TRBJ1-1; no clear D gene. Trimming stripped 4 bases from V and 7 bases from J, with 13 bases between. This CDR3 has 13 amino acids. Germline V lookup: CDR1 SGHVS, CDR2 FNYEAQ. In DNA, the CDR3 is TGTGCCAGCAGCTATTCTGGGTCGGGTGAAGCTTTCTTT. Its translation is CASSYSGSGEAFF.

V usage is TRBV4-1 and J usage is TRBJ2-5, with D perhaps TRBD1 or TRBD2 (6 bases each). With 3 bases removed from V and 5 bases from J, the gap between germline ends came to 19 bases. CDR1 is MGHRA and CDR2 is YSYEKL in the germline V gene. The CDR3 consists of 16 residues. CDR3: CASSQFTGSQGETQYF. The CDR3 DNA follows: TGCGCCAGCAGCCAGTTTACCGGGAGCCAGGGGGAGACCCAGTACTTC.

The chain employs TRBV7-9 and TRBJ1-4; D might be TRBD1 (5 bases). Germline V gene lookup returns CDR1 SEHNR and CDR2 FQNEAQ (reference sequence). The CDR3 spans 12 residues. V was clipped by 8 bases and J by 5 bases, with 9 bases between them. The CDR3, as DNA: TGTGCCAGCGGGACCGCGAATGAAAAACTGTTTTTT. Translation gives CASGTANEKLFF.

V gene TRBV23-1 combines with J gene TRBJ2-7; D is unresolved. TRBV23-1 is sorted into the ORF group, with uncertain function. This CDR3 is built from 15 residues. Deletions cut 7 bases from V and 2 bases from J, with 18 bases between. The CDR3 bases are TGCGCCAGCACTTGCCTCGGAAGATCGCCCTACGAGCAGTACTTC. Translation: CASTCLGRSPYEQYF.

J is TRBJ1-2 and V is TRBV6-2 or TRBV6-3; the D is unclear. The V end lost 4 bases, the J end lost 2 bases, and 14 bases lay between the germline ends. The CDR3 has 15 amino acids. CDR1 and CDR2 from the germline V gene are MNHEY and SVGEGT. The CDR3 sequence: CASSSTASENYGYTF. The CDR3 nucleotides read TGTGCCAGCAGTTCTACAGCGTCAGAGAACTATGGCTACACCTTC.

The chain is built from TRBV6-5 and TRBJ2-1, with D unresolved. V lost 5 bases and J lost 9, with 14 bases in between. CDR1 and CDR2 (germline): MNHEY, SVGAGI. The CDR3 spans 13 residues. CDR3 DNA sequence: TGTGCCAGCAGTCCCCGTCTGGGCCTTGAGCAGTTCTTC. It codes for CASSPRLGLEQFF.

V is TRBV7-2 and J is TRBJ1-2, with 12 bases that match TRBD1. The junction had 10 bases not matched to a gene; V was cut back by 5 bases and J by 6 bases. This CDR3 is built from 16 residues. Germline lookup yields CDR1 SGHTA and CDR2 FQGNSA. The CDR3 region is CASSPSPGQGADGYTF. The CDR3 coding sequence is TGTGCCAGCAGCCCTAGTCCGGGACAGGGGGCAGATGGCTACACCTTC.

This clonotype was counted once. J is TRBJ2-7 and V is TRBV20-1, with D tentatively TRBD1 (6 bases). The V end was cut by 5 bases, the J end by 2 bases, with 19 bases between. This CDR3 is built from 15 residues. Germline CDR1 reads DFQATT; CDR2 reads SNEGSKA (reference sequence). CDR3 nucleotides: TGCAGTGCTCCGAGAGTCGACAGGCCCCCCTACGAGCAGTACTTC. Its translation is CSAPRVDRPPYEQYF.

This clonotype was picked up many times. The V call is TRBV7-3, the J call TRBJ2-1; D perhaps matches TRBD2 (6 bases). Between the trimmed V and J ends, which lost 2 bases and 10 bases, there was a span of 18 bases. CDR3 length equals 15 residues. Germline values: CDR1 SGHTA, CDR2 FQGTGA. In DNA, the CDR3 is TGTGCCAGCAGCTTATATTTAGGCGGGATGGTCGAGCAGTTCTTC. Its protein is CASSLYLGGMVEQFF.

This clonotype is a singleton in its sample. The rearrangement links TRBV13 to TRBJ2-5; no clear D gene. The J call could be wrong; TRBJ2-7 is a better fit for the DNA end. The CDR3 has 15 amino acids. The germline gives CDR1 PRHDT, CDR2 FYEKMQ (reference sequence). DNA of the CDR3: TGTGCCAGCAGCTTAGGCTCGGCAGGATACTACGAGCAGTACTTC. Translation: CASSLGSAGYYEQYF.

The chain recombines TRBV7-9 with TRBJ1-1, with D perhaps matching TRBD1 (6 bases). The CDR3 contains 15 residues. CDR1 and CDR2 from the germline V gene are SEHNR and FQNEAQ (reference sequence). V was trimmed by 7 bases and J by 0 bases, leaving 15 bases between them. CDR3 amino acids: CASTVQGGMNTEAFF. The CDR3, as DNA: TGTGCCAGCACAGTCCAAGGGGGGATGAACACTGAAGCTTTCTTT.

The V gene is TRBV7-2, the J gene TRBJ2-3; TRBD1 aligns across 7 bases. Germline assignment: CDR1 SGHTA and CDR2 FQGNSA. J gave up 1 base and V 4 bases, and 8 bases lay outside the gene matches. The length of the CDR3 is 16 residues. The CDR3 DNA follows: TGTGCCAGCAGCTCTCTCACAGGGGACCGCACAGATACGCAGTATTTT. It is translated as CASSSLTGDRTDTQYF.

The chain combines TRBV4-3 with TRBJ2-5; D is perhaps TRBD1 or TRBD2 (5 bases each). This CDR3 contains 14 residues. V gave up 0 bases and J gave up 5 bases, with 10 bases separating them. The germline V gene has CDR1 LGHNA and CDR2 YSLEER. CDR3 in amino acids: CASSQDRDGETQYF. For the CDR3, the DNA is TGCGCCAGCAGCCAAGACAGGGACGGTGAGACCCAGTACTTC.

This chain joins TRBV4-2 and TRBJ1-4; a weak D match, TRBD1 (5 bases). Germline V gives CDR1 LGHNA, CDR2 YNFKEQ. Trimming left V 4 bases short and J 6 bases short, with 12 bases between. The length of the CDR3 is 14 residues. The CDR3 sequence: CASSRGSDDEKLFF. For the CDR3, the DNA is TGTGCCAGCAGCCGGGGCAGTGACGATGAAAAACTGTTTTTT.

There are a few counts of this clonotype. The chain recombines TRBV5-1 with TRBJ2-3; D gene unclear. Germline CDR1 and CDR2: SGHRS and YFSETQ. Between the trimmed V and J ends, which lost 4 bases and 1 base, there was a span of 10 bases. The length of the CDR3 is 14 residues. CDR3 region: CASSQDIRTDTQYF. CDR3 bases: TGCGCCAGCAGCCAAGACATTCGCACAGATACGCAGTATTTT.

This clonotype was seen a few times. The DNA of the CDR3 is TGCGCCAGCAGCCAAGATAGGGGCCCCTATGGCTACACCTTC. This translates into CASSQDRGPYGYTF. V gene TRBV4-3 combines with J gene TRBJ1-2, with D maybe TRBD1 (5 bases). The CDR3 extends over 14 amino acids. CDR1 is LGHNA, CDR2 YSLEER, per germline. The V end lost 0 bases, the J end lost 4 bases, and 9 bases lay between the germline ends.

This clonotype was found a few times. The gene calls are TRBV10-1 and TRBJ2-5, with 7 nucleotides matching TRBD2. CDR3 length: 12 residues. Germline lookup yields CDR1 WNHNN and CDR2 SYGVQD (reference sequence). The junction had 2 bases not matched to a gene; V was cut back by 8 bases and J by 2 bases. CDR3 nucleotide sequence: TGCGCCAGCGCGGGGGATCAAGAGACCCAGTACTTC. Its protein product is CASAGDQETQYF.

This clonotype turned up a few times. This chain's CDR3 is CASSSHYGGGYNEQFF. CDR3 nucleotides: TGCGCCAGCAGCTCTCACTACGGCGGGGGGTACAATGAGCAGTTCTTC. The chain recombines TRBV5-1 with TRBJ2-5, with 8 bases identical to TRBD2. The end of the DNA is better explained by TRBJ2-1, so the J call may be wrong. CDR3 length equals 16 residues. CDR1 is SGHRS, CDR2 YFSETQ, per germline.

This rearrangement joins TRBV7-8 to TRBJ2-1; 8 nucleotides line up with TRBD1. There are 14 residues in the CDR3. The V and J ends lost 5 bases and 5 bases, in that order; junction bases with no gene match: 5. Looked up from germline, CDR1 is SGHVS and CDR2 is FQNEAQ. CDR3 sequence reads: CASSADRVNNEQFF. CDR3 coding DNA: TGTGCCAGCAGCGCGGACAGGGTTAACAATGAGCAGTTCTTC. Combining the CDR3 with reference TRBV7-8 and TRBJ2-1 gives the whole variable domain GAGVSQSPRYKVAKRGQDVALRCDPISGHVSLFWYQQALGQGPEFLTYFQNEAQLDKSGLPSDRFFAERPEGSVSTLKIQRTQQEDSAVYLCASSADRVNNEQFFGPGTRLTVL.

The V gene is TRBV7-9, the J gene TRBJ2-1; possibly TRBD1 for D (5 bases). The CDR3 has 13 residues. The ends were cut back, 5 bases at V and 6 bases at J, with 11 bases in the middle. Per the germline V gene, CDR1 is SEHNR and CDR2 is FQNEAQ (reference sequence). For the CDR3, the DNA is TGTGCCAGCAGCGCGACAGCCCCCAATGAGCAGTTCTTC. Its protein is CASSATAPNEQFF.

CDR3 sequence reads: CASSLRGGALETQYF. The CDR3 DNA sequence: TGTGCCAGCAGTTTACGAGGGGGCGCATTGGAGACCCAGTACTTC. V and J are TRBV28 and TRBJ2-5, with 7 bases identical to TRBD1. The CDR3 runs 15 residues. CDR1 is MDHEN and CDR2 is SYDVKM in the germline V gene. V lost 2 bases and J lost 5; bases outside the gene matches: 8.

This chain joins TRBV12-3 or TRBV12-4 and TRBJ2-7; 8 bases are shared with TRBD1. The closer fit of TRBJ2-5 to the DNA end suggests the J call may be wrong. The CDR3 length is 16 residues. CDR3 sequence: CASSDLQGVGRETQYF. Here the CDR3 DNA reads TGTGCCAGCAGTGACCTACAGGGGGTTGGGAGAGAGACCCAGTACTTC.

In its sample, this clonotype was seen a few times. This chain joins TRBV3-1 and TRBJ2-1; D not certain. TRBJ2-7 matches the DNA end more closely, so the J call is doubtful. CDR1 is LGHDT and CDR2 is YNNKEL in the germline V gene (reference sequence). This CDR3 contains 14 residues. This CDR3 is CASSQENRAYEQYF. For the CDR3, the DNA is TGTGCCAGCAGCCAAGAAAATAGGGCCTACGAGCAGTACTTC.

The chain is built from TRBV6-2 or TRBV6-3 and TRBJ1-2, with D maybe TRBD1 (5 bases). This CDR3 region has 17 residues. Germline V gene lookup returns CDR1 MNHEY and CDR2 SVGEGT. V dropped 6 bases and J dropped 7 bases, with 27 bases sitting between them. The CDR3 sequence is CASRGVKGRNEDPGYTF. CDR3 sequence (DNA): TGTGCCAGCAGGGGAGTTAAGGGGAGGAACGAAGATCCTGGCTACACCTTC.

V gene TRBV6-1 combines with J gene TRBJ1-3; the D gene is possibly TRBD1 (6 bases). CDR1 is MNHNS and CDR2 is SASEGT in the germline V gene. Trimming shortened V by 6 bases and J by 0 bases, and 12 bases separated the two germline ends. The CDR3 totals 15 residues. CDR3 bases: TGTGCCAGCAGCCAAGGGGGATTCTCTGGAAACACCATATATTTT. Protein sequence: CASSQGGFSGNTIYF.

This clonotype was seen only a few times. The chain is built from TRBV2 and TRBJ1-1; TRBD1 aligns across 8 bases. This CDR3 is 14 amino acids long. The junction had 3 bases not matched to a gene; V was cut back by 3 bases and J by 3 bases. Germline-derived CDR1 and CDR2 are SNHLY and FYNNEI. CDR3 amino acids: CASSDADRDTEAFF. For the CDR3, the DNA is TGTGCCAGCAGTGATGCGGACAGGGACACTGAAGCTTTCTTT.